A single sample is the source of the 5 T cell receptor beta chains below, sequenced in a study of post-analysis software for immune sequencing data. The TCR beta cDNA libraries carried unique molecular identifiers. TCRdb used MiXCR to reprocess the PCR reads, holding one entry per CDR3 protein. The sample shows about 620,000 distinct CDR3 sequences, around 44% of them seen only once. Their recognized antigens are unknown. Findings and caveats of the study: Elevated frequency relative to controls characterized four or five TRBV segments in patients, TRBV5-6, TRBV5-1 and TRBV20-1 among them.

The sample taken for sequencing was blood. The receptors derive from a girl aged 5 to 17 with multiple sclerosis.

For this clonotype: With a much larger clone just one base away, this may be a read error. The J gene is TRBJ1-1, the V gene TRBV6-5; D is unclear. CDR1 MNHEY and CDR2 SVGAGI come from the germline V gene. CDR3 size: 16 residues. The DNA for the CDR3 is TGTGCCAGCAGACTGGGTGGAGCCCGACCGAACACTAAAGCTTTCTTT. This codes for CASRLGGARPNTKAFF.

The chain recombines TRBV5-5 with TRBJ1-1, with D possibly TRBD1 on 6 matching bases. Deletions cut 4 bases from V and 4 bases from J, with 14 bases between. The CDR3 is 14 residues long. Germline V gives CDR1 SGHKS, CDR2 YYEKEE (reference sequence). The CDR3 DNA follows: TGTGCCAGCAGCCCATGGGGGGGCGGCACTGAAGCTTTCTTT. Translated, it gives CASSPWGGGTEAFF.

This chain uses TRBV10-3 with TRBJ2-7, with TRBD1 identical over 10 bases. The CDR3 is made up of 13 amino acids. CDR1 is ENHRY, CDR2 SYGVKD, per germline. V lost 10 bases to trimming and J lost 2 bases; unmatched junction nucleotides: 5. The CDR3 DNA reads TGTGCCACGACAGGGGGCGGAACCTACGAGCAGTACTTC. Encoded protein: CATTGGGTYEQYF.

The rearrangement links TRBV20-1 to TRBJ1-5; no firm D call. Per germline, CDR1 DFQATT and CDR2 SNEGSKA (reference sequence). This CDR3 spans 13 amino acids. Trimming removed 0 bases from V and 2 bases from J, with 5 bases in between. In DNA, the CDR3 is TGCAGTGCTAGAGAGGCCCGCAATCAGCCCCAGCATTTT. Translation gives CSAREARNQPQHF.

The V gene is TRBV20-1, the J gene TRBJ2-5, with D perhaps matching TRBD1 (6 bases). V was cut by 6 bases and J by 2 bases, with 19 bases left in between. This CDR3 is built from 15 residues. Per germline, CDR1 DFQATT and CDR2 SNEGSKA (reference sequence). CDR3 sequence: CSAPEGNRAQETQYF. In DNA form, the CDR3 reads TGCAGTGCCCCCGAAGGGAACAGGGCTCAAGAGACCCAGTACTTC.